The 32 T cell receptor beta chains presented below share a single source sample, sequenced in a study of shared clonotypes between healthy human individuals. Measured with immunoSEQ multiplex PCR; TCRdb has only the in-frame clones, and not every one. The sample yields 2 million to 3 million clones, 80% to 95% seen once. The sample comprised naive CD4+ T cells from PBMCs. Noted subset: CD45RA+ positively selected. The receptors come from a man aged 18 to 29 in good health. Some clones in this sample may be carry-over from other donors' samples.

This chain links TRBV6-5 with TRBJ2-3; weak D call: TRBD1 (5 bases). CDR1 and CDR2 from the germline V gene are MNHEY and SVGAGI. Deletions cut 5 bases from V and 2 bases from J, with 11 bases between. The CDR3 covers 14 residues. The CDR3 nucleotides are TGTGCCAGCAGTGTTCTGGGGCACACAGATACGCAGTATTTT. Translation gives CASSVLGHTDTQYF.

The chain uses TRBV7-3 and TRBJ2-3; 7 bases line up with TRBD2. The junction had 7 bases not matched to a gene; V was cut back by 8 bases and J by 5 bases. CDR1 and CDR2 from the germline V gene are SGHTA and FQGTGA. The CDR3 contains 13 residues. The CDR3 DNA is TGTGCCAGCGGGTCCGGGACTAAAGATACGCAGTATTTT. The encoded protein is CASGSGTKDTQYF.

As concerns this clone: The same CDR3 also results from other DNA sequences found in this sample. The CDR3 here is CASSLGIYEQYF. CDR3 bases: TGCGCCAGCAGCCTAGGGATCTACGAGCAGTACTTC. This chain joins TRBV5-1 and TRBJ2-7; D ambiguous. V was trimmed by 4 bases and J by 3 bases, leaving 8 bases between them. Germline values: CDR1 SGHRS, CDR2 YFSETQ. CDR3 length: 12 residues. Combining the CDR3 with reference TRBV5-1 and TRBJ2-7 gives the whole variable domain KAGVTQTPRYLIKTRGQQVTLSCSPISGHRSVSWYQQTPGQGLQFLFEYFSETQRNKGNFPGRFSGRQFSNSRSEMNVSTLELGDSALYLCASSLGIYEQYFGPGTRLTVT.

V usage is TRBV7-2 and J usage is TRBJ2-7, with D unclear. The CDR3 loop spans 14 amino acids. Germline V lookup: CDR1 SGHTA, CDR2 FQGNSA. Trimming stripped 1 base from V and 2 bases from J, with 9 bases between. The CDR3 DNA sequence: TGTGCCAGCAGCTTAGTACCAACCACCTACGAGCAGTACTTC. Translation gives CASSLVPTTYEQYF.

The V call is TRBV14, the J call TRBJ2-1; TRBD2 is a possible D gene (6 bases). The V end lost 6 bases, the J end lost 3 bases, and 12 bases lay between the germline ends. Germline CDR1 SGHDN, CDR2 FVKESK. This CDR3 has 14 amino acids. This chain's CDR3 is CASSRGTHYNEQFF. Here the CDR3 DNA reads TGTGCCAGCAGTCGAGGGACTCACTACAATGAGCAGTTCTTC.

The rearrangement links TRBV28 to TRBJ1-1; 7 nucleotides align to TRBD1. The germline V gene encodes CDR1 MDHEN and CDR2 SYDVKM. Trimming removed 1 base from V and 4 bases from J; junction bases left unmatched: 3. The CDR3 is made up of 14 amino acids. DNA of the CDR3: TGTGCCAGCAGTTTATTGAACAGGGGCACTGAAGCTTTCTTT. Protein sequence: CASSLLNRGTEAFF.

This clone was seen a single time. The rearrangement joins TRBV6-1 to TRBJ1-2; 8 positions agree with TRBD1. The CDR3 has 14 amino acids. After removal of 5 bases from V and 8 bases from J, the junction contained 10 bases not matched to a gene. Germline lookup yields CDR1 MNHNS and CDR2 SASEGT. This chain's CDR3 is CASSFEDRVGGYTF. In DNA, the CDR3 is TGTGCCAGCAGTTTTGAGGACAGGGTAGGCGGCTACACCTTC.

In DNA, the CDR3 is TGCGCCAGCAGCTCCGGGTCTACAGGCGCAGATACGCAGTATTTT. Translation: CASSSGSTGADTQYF. The chain links TRBV5-1 to TRBJ2-3; perhaps TRBD1 as D (5 bases). The length of the CDR3 is 15 residues. Trimming shortened V by 3 bases and J by 4 bases, and 15 bases separated the two germline ends. The germline gives CDR1 SGHRS, CDR2 YFSETQ.

The chain is built from TRBV27 and TRBJ2-3; D uncertain. This CDR3 has 13 residues. V lost 6 bases and J lost 1, with 8 bases in between. The germline V gene encodes CDR1 MNHEY and CDR2 SMNVEV (reference sequence). The CDR3 DNA is TGTGCCAGCAGGCTATTCGGCACAGATACGCAGTATTTT. It specifies CASRLFGTDTQYF.

The CDR3 reads CASSLVQGASEQFF. The CDR3, as DNA: TGTGCCAGCAGTTTGGTACAGGGAGCCAGTGAGCAGTTCTTC. This sequence joins TRBV28 and TRBJ2-1; tentative D call: TRBD1 (6 bases). The CDR3 length is 14 residues. Trimming took 3 bases from V and 9 from J, leaving 15 bases between them. In germline, CDR1 is MDHEN, CDR2 SYDVKM. Complete variable domain (other parts from reference TRBV28 and TRBJ2-1): DVKVTQSSRYLVKRTGEKVFLECVQDMDHENMFWYRQDPGLGLRLIYFSYDVKMKEKGDIPEGYSVSREKKERFSLILESASTNQTSMYLCASSLVQGASEQFFGPGTRLTVL.

The chain couples TRBV7-2 to TRBJ1-4; D call uncertain. The V end was cut by 1 base, the J end by 0 bases, with 6 bases between. Per the germline V gene, CDR1 is SGHTA and CDR2 is FQGNSA. The CDR3 runs 15 residues. The CDR3 DNA reads as TGTGCCAGCAGCTTAGATCCGTCAACTAATGAAAAACTGTTTTTT. The encoded protein is CASSLDPSTNEKLFF.

Turning to this clone: This same CDR3 is encoded by further DNA sequences in the sample. CDR3 sequence: CASSRTSGSTDTQYF. The CDR3 DNA follows: TGTGCCAGCAGTCGGACTAGCGGGAGCACAGATACGCAGTATTTT. The rearrangement joins TRBV5-4 to TRBJ2-3; TRBD2 aligns across 11 bases. The CDR3 is made up of 15 amino acids. The V gene end was trimmed by 5 bases and the J gene end by 0 bases; junction bases not matched to a gene: 2. Germline values: CDR1 SGHNT, CDR2 YYREEE (reference sequence).

The chain employs TRBV4-3 and TRBJ2-5; a possible D gene is TRBD1 (5 bases). Trimming stripped 3 bases from V and 11 bases from J, with 22 bases between. Germline CDR1 reads LGHNA; CDR2 reads YSLEER. The CDR3 totals 15 residues. This chain's CDR3 is CASSQGGSLGQKQYF. The CDR3 DNA sequence: TGCGCCAGCAGCCAGGGTGGCTCGCTAGGACAAAAGCAGTACTTC.

V and J are TRBV11-2 and TRBJ2-3; 12 nucleotides agree with TRBD2. Germline V gene data show CDR1 as SGHAT and CDR2 as FQNNGV. The CDR3 covers 19 residues. Trimming at V came to 3 bases and at J to 1 base, leaving 11 bases not matched to a gene. CDR3 region: CASSFFRLAGGIGTDTQYF. CDR3 bases: TGTGCCAGCAGCTTTTTTCGTCTAGCGGGAGGGATAGGCACAGATACGCAGTATTTT.

This sequence joins TRBV11-2 and TRBJ2-1; 8 bases match TRBD1. CDR1 SGHAT and CDR2 FQNNGV come from the germline V gene. J lost 2 bases, V lost 6 bases, and 6 bases had no gene match. The CDR3 is 15 residues long. CDR3 amino acids: CASRTTGDPYNEQFF. CDR3 bases: TGTGCCAGCAGGACGACAGGGGACCCCTACAATGAGCAGTTCTTC.

The chain has TRBV19 and TRBJ1-5, with 7 positions matching TRBD1. This CDR3 region has 13 residues. The trim removed 6 bases at V and 6 bases at J, leaving 5 bases unmatched. The germline V gene has CDR1 LNHDA and CDR2 SQIVND (reference sequence). CDR3 DNA sequence: TGTGCCAGTAGATCGACAGGGTTTCAGCCCCAGCATTTT. Its translation: CASRSTGFQPQHF.

This clone was counted once. The gene calls are TRBV2 and TRBJ1-4; perhaps TRBD1 as D (6 bases). The CDR3 has 15 residues. Deletions cut 4 bases from V and 8 bases from J, with 17 bases between. Germline CDR1 and CDR2: SNHLY and FYNNEI. The CDR3 DNA sequence: TGTGCCAGCAGTGCCCAGACAGGTCAGCTAGAAAAACTGTTTTTT. Amino acid sequence: CASSAQTGQLEKLFF. The full variable domain, rest sourced from reference TRBV2 and TRBJ1-4, is EPEVTQTPSHQVTQMGQEVILRCVPISNHLYFYWYRQILGQKVEFLVSFYNNEISEKSEIFDDQFSVERPDGSNFTLKIRSTKLEDSAMYFCASSAQTGQLEKLFFGSGTQLSVL.

The chain links TRBV11-2 to TRBJ2-1; 11 nucleotides agree with TRBD2. This CDR3 has 15 residues. V lost 5 bases, J lost 3 bases, and 3 bases stayed unmatched. Per the germline V gene, CDR1 is SGHAT and CDR2 is FQNNGV. The CDR3 here is CASSRTSGSYNEQFF. In DNA form, the CDR3 reads TGTGCCAGCAGCCGCACTAGCGGGAGCTACAATGAGCAGTTCTTC.

This clone was recorded once. V is TRBV18 and J is TRBJ1-1; unclear D gene. The V end was cut by 2 bases, the J end by 1 base, with 14 bases between. This CDR3 comprises 16 residues. Germline values: CDR1 KGHSH, CDR2 LQKENI. The CDR3, as DNA: TGTGCCAGCTCACCAGGTTTCCGGGGAGGGAACACTGAAGCTTTCTTT. Its translation is CASSPGFRGGNTEAFF.

The J gene is TRBJ1-2, the V gene TRBV27; 7 bases fit TRBD1. In germline, CDR1 is MNHEY, CDR2 SMNVEV (reference sequence). The ends lost 5 bases at V and 5 bases at J; junction bases unmatched: 8. The CDR3 totals 14 residues. CDR3 region: CASSPWDSRYGYTF. CDR3 DNA: TGTGCCAGCAGTCCATGGGACAGCCGGTATGGCTACACCTTC.

Details on this clone: One end of the junction varies from germline; a read error may be responsible. The genes are TRBV6-6 and TRBJ2-7, with D perhaps given as TRBD1 or TRBD2 (5 bases each). The V gene's germline CDR1 is MNHNY and CDR2 SVGAGI (reference sequence). The CDR3 runs to 14 residues. The CDR3 is CASTNSGTETLSDF. In nucleotides, the CDR3 is TGTGCCAGCACCAACTCGGGGACGGAGACCCTTTCTGACTTC.

The chain links TRBV5-1 to TRBJ2-1; D is uncertain. The germline V gene encodes CDR1 SGHRS and CDR2 YFSETQ. There are 15 residues in the CDR3. The V and J ends lost 4 bases and 3 bases respectively, with 14 bases between them. Here the CDR3 reads CASSTSPESYNEQFF. The DNA of the CDR3 is TGCGCCAGCAGCACCTCTCCGGAAAGCTACAATGAGCAGTTCTTC.

V usage is TRBV5-1 and J usage is TRBJ2-3; D is possibly TRBD1 (6 bases). The germline V and J ends were trimmed by 0 bases and 0 bases, with 14 bases remaining between them. The CDR3 runs 17 residues. From germline, CDR1 is SGHRS and CDR2 YFSETQ. This CDR3 is CASSLALGTPSTDTQYF. DNA for the CDR3: TGCGCCAGCAGCTTGGCGTTGGGGACACCTAGCACAGATACGCAGTATTTT.

The V and J genes are TRBV28 and TRBJ2-6; D ambiguous. This CDR3 spans 15 amino acids. CDR1 and CDR2 from the germline V gene are MDHEN and SYDVKM. Deletions cut 1 base from V and 2 bases from J, with 6 bases between. Here the CDR3 DNA reads TGTGCCAGCAGTTTATCCCTAGCTGGGGCCAACGTCCTGACTTTC. Protein sequence: CASSLSLAGANVLTF.

This rearrangement joins TRBV4-1 to TRBJ1-5; D is uncertain. V was shortened by 4 bases and J by 2 bases, with 9 bases between the two germline ends. CDR1 and CDR2 (germline): MGHRA, YSYEKL. The CDR3 is 14 residues long. The CDR3 here is CASSPERRNQPQHF. For the CDR3, the DNA is TGCGCCAGCAGCCCGGAACGACGCAATCAGCCCCAGCATTTT.

The table lists this clone with a count of one. This chain connects TRBV11-3 to TRBJ2-7; TRBD1 matches 9 bases. The CDR3 totals 13 residues. V was clipped by 5 bases and J by 6 bases; unmatched bases: 5. CDR1 and CDR2 (germline): SGHNT, YENEEA. The CDR3 sequence is CASSEGQGFEQYF. CDR3 DNA: TGTGCCAGCAGCGAGGGACAGGGTTTCGAGCAGTACTTC.

The chain uses TRBV28 and TRBJ2-1; no definite D call. Between the trimmed V and J ends, which lost 7 bases and 2 bases, there was a span of 15 bases. The germline V gene has CDR1 MDHEN and CDR2 SYDVKM. The CDR3 is 15 residues long. Written as DNA, the CDR3 is TGTGCCAGCACCCCTGGGCAGTTACCCTACAATGAGCAGTTCTTC. It codes for CASTPGQLPYNEQFF.

The V gene is TRBV28, the J gene TRBJ2-5; no clear D gene. The CDR3 has 14 amino acids. Germline V CDR1 and CDR2: MDHEN, SYDVKM. Between the trimmed V and J ends, which lost 3 bases and 1 base, there was a span of 9 bases. The CDR3 DNA reads as TGTGCCAGCAGTTTTACAAGATCCCAAGAGACCCAGTACTTC. Protein sequence: CASSFTRSQETQYF.

The V call is TRBV5-1, the J call TRBJ2-3; a weak D match, TRBD2 (5 bases). CDR3 length: 15 amino acids. Germline V CDR1 and CDR2: SGHRS, YFSETQ. V dropped 1 base and J dropped 4 bases, with 13 bases sitting between them. CDR3 sequence: CASSLYGRRPDTQYF. The CDR3 DNA sequence: TGCGCCAGCAGCTTGTACGGCCGGAGGCCAGATACGCAGTATTTT.

This chain uses TRBV11-2 with TRBJ2-7; 8 nucleotides match TRBD2. This CDR3 region has 15 residues. Germline loops: CDR1 SGHAT, CDR2 FQNNGV. Trimming removed 6 bases from V and 3 bases from J; junction bases left unmatched: 10. The CDR3 sequence is CASRTGSGGDYEQYF. The CDR3 DNA reads TGTGCCAGCAGGACCGGATCGGGGGGGGACTACGAGCAGTACTTC.

The chain carries TRBV9 and TRBJ2-1; tentative D call: TRBD1 (7 bases). Trimming left V 3 bases short and J 0 bases short, with 19 bases between. Germline assignment: CDR1 SGDLS and CDR2 YYNGEE. This CDR3 spans 18 amino acids. The CDR3 DNA sequence: TGTGCCAGCAGCGGCCCCGGAGGGGGCAGTAGCTCCTACAATGAGCAGTTCTTC. This gives the protein CASSGPGGGSSSYNEQFF.

The chain recombines TRBV11-2 with TRBJ2-5, with 10 bases aligning to TRBD2. Germline V gives CDR1 SGHAT, CDR2 FQNNGV. The CDR3 extends over 15 amino acids. Trimming took 5 bases from V and 4 from J; bases not matched to a gene: 7. The CDR3, as DNA: TGTGCCAGCAGCCTTTCTAGCGGGAGAATAGAGACCCAGTACTTC. Translated, it gives CASSLSSGRIETQYF.